This TCR beta chain was documented in a study of cytomegalovirus exposure and HLA in healthy donors. Study-wide findings and caveats: Previously analyzed data showed that most TCR beta V segments were productive at a frequency of about 87% or about 30%. Whilst most TCR sequences proved rare, a subset of public TCRs occurred across many donors. Later analysis associated a missense DCLRE1C variant with TCR beta V- and J-gene trimming. Sequencing artifact likely explains a cluster of highly shared sequence variants.

The PCR had 60 Vbeta and 13 Jbeta primers. The protocol was immunoSEQ multiplex PCR, while the TCRdb copy is restricted to in-frame clones and leaves out a portion. Of 90,000 to 150,000 clones listed, 70% to 85% are singletons. As regards this clone: Its antigen is still unknown.

CDR3 length: 11 amino acids. Trimming shortened V by 4 bases and J by 4 bases, and 7 bases separated the two germline ends. Germline CDR1 and CDR2: SQVTM and ANQGSEA. The specimen sequenced was PBMCs. The rearrangement uses TRBV29-1 and TRBJ1-2; D gene unclear. The sequence derives from a human donor in good health. The CDR3 DNA sequence: TGCAGCGTTGCACACAGCTATGGCTACACCTTC. Translated, it gives CSVAHSYGYTF.